The T cell receptor (beta chain) under discussion was sequenced for a study of graft-versus-host responses after intestinal transplantation. Overall study: Recipients got multivisceral, liver-intestinal, or isolated intestinal transplants.

Profiled with immunoSEQ multiplex PCR; TCRdb holds only in-frame clones, not every one. The sample holds about 90,000 clones, about 88% seen once. Details on this clone: Its antigen is unknown.

Study-level results: High graft-versus-host to host-versus-graft clonal ratios were seen in allografts of patients with graft-donor T cell macrochimerism. GvH clones detected in recipient marrow included some appearing first in ileum or blood. Peak GvH clone levels in circulation were associated with early post-transplant HvG declines.

This material consisted of unstimulated CD4+ T cells sorted from spleen or lymph node cells, taken before transplant. This TCR came from a human donor who was the organ donor for an intestinal transplant.

CDR3 DNA sequence: TGTGCCAGCAGTTACTTAAGCGACGAGCAGTACTTC. As protein: CASSYLSDEQYF. The chain has TRBV6-6 and TRBJ2-7, with D hard to call. V was shortened by 1 base and J by 5 bases, with 6 bases between the two germline ends. This CDR3 region has 12 residues. Germline CDR1 MNHNY, CDR2 SVGAGI (reference sequence).